This T cell receptor beta chain was obtained from a study of identical twins. Through template switching, a universal primer site was introduced, and the cDNA contained unique molecular identifiers. TCRdb used MiXCR to reprocess the 5' RACE reads, holding one entry per CDR3 protein. The sample contains approximately 250,000 distinct CDR3 sequences, 5% to 7% of which appear only once. This clonotype was detected a few times. This same sample was also taken into another study, of T cells expressing NK-cell markers.

The sequence was obtained from a woman aged 18-35 years in good health. The sequenced sample was CD8+ T cells sorted from blood.

Here the CDR3 DNA reads TGTGCCAGCAGCCCGACTAGCGGGAGGGCCAATGAGCAGTTCTTC. This translates into CASSPTSGRANEQFF. This chain uses TRBV27 with TRBJ2-1; 14 bases fit TRBD2. The V gene end was trimmed by 6 bases and the J gene end by 6 bases; junction bases not matched to a gene: 4. The CDR3 totals 15 residues. Germline-derived CDR1 and CDR2 are MNHEY and SMNVEV (reference sequence).